Below are 3 T cell receptor beta chains sequenced from a single sample in a study of blood T cell repertoires in COVID-19 (dated by TCRdb to the early 2020s). Library preparation used the immunoSEQ multiplex PCR assay. Entries here come from immuneACCESS through TCRdb and include only in-frame sequences with V and J called. Some clones fail to appear in such tables; in the studies checked, an unresolved V gene covers under half of the shortfall, and the cause of the remainder is unknown. The sample contains 250,000 or so clones, less than 95% of them found a single time. 2.8% of the sample comes from the top ten. Material: PBMCs or T cells enriched from blood (not recorded which). The source is a man in his forties who had been exposed to COVID-19.

Here the CDR3 DNA reads TGTGCCACCAGTGATTTCTCCCGAACTGACTACAATGAGCAGTTCTTC. Translating it yields CATSDFSRTDYNEQFF. The chain joins TRBV24-1 to TRBJ2-1; D not resolved. V lost 1 base, J lost 3 bases, and 12 bases lay in between. Germline CDR1 reads KGHDR; CDR2 reads SFDVKD. The CDR3 loop spans 16 amino acids.

The chain employs TRBV10-3 and TRBJ2-7; D may be TRBD2 (5 bases). The V gene's germline CDR1 is ENHRY and CDR2 SYGVKD. V was shortened by 6 bases and J by 3 bases, with 12 bases between the two germline ends. This CDR3 has 13 residues. In DNA form, the CDR3 reads TGTGCCATCAGCGGTACTAGAGACTACGAGCAGTACTTC. Its protein product is CAISGTRDYEQYF.

In DNA form, the CDR3 reads TGTGCCAGCAGCTCCCTTGGCCATGGCTACACCTTC. It is translated as CASSSLGHGYTF. The rearrangement links TRBV9 to TRBJ1-2; D not certain. This CDR3 region has 12 residues. The germline gives CDR1 SGDLS, CDR2 YYNGEE. Trimming took 4 bases from V and 6 from J, leaving 10 bases between them.